This entry is about one TCR beta chain. No antigen is known for it. Clones were read by immunoSEQ multiplex PCR, and TCRdb kept only the in-frame ones, dropping some. This sample yields about 100,000 clones, of which over 75% are seen a single time; 4% to 4.5% belongs to the top ten. Looked up from germline, CDR1 is LGHNA and CDR2 is YSLEER. This CDR3 is 15 amino acids long. The V gene end was trimmed by 3 bases and the J gene end by 6 bases; junction bases not matched to a gene: 7. The sample originates from a study of T cell responses to AZD1222 COVID-19 vaccine. Regarding the study as a whole: Spike-specific TCR breadth and depth rose after two AZD1222 doses.

This TCR derives from an adult in good health. V and J are TRBV4-3 and TRBJ1-2; TRBD1 matches at 10 bases. This specimen was peripheral blood, taken on day 0 of MenACWY control vaccination. The CDR3: CASSHEADRGHGYTF. The CDR3 nucleotides are TGCGCCAGCAGCCACGAAGCTGACAGGGGGCATGGCTACACCTTC.